This T cell receptor beta chain was documented in a study of T cell changes during pregnancy in multiple sclerosis. The repertoire was sequenced with immunoSEQ multiplex PCR; TCRdb's copy has only in-frame clones and lacks some. The sample records 45,000 to 75,000 clones, over 90% being singletons. The CDR3 has 15 amino acids. J lost 3 bases, V lost 5 bases, and 7 bases had no gene match. Per germline, CDR1 SSHAT and CDR2 FNYEAQ (reference sequence). The chain employs TRBV7-7 and TRBJ2-3; 8 positions match TRBD2. The receptor's source is a female donor with multiple sclerosis, enrolled in a pregnancy study. The material sequenced was peripheral blood, taken in the first trimester of pregnancy. The CDR3 loop reads CASSRAGGGTDTQYF. DNA for the CDR3: TGTGCCAGCAGCAGGGCGGGGGGTGGGACAGATACGCAGTATTTT.